What follows are 24 T cell receptor beta chains derived from one specimen sequenced in a study of CD8 T cells in Susac syndrome. Random hexamers were used to reverse transcribe about 0.45 to 1 ug of RNA. One entry per CDR3 protein results from TCRdb running MiXCR on the immunoSEQ multiplex PCR reads. This sample carries over 80,000 distinct CDR3 sequences, around 94% of them seen once, and the ten largest clones take about 0.99%. The sample was CD8+ T cells from PBMCs. These receptors all stem from a human donor with Susac syndrome.

V and J are TRBV5-1 and TRBJ2-1, with D unclear. Germline values: CDR1 SGHRS, CDR2 YFSETQ. The V end was cut by 4 bases, the J end by 9 bases, with 8 bases between. The CDR3 runs to 11 residues. For the CDR3, the DNA is TGCGCCAGCAGCCCGGAGAGTGAGCAGTTCTTC. Translating it yields CASSPESEQFF.

The chain couples TRBV27 to TRBJ2-1, with TRBD2 identical over 11 bases. The V gene's germline CDR1 is MNHEY and CDR2 SMNVEV (reference sequence). There are 14 residues in the CDR3. The V segment lost 2 bases and the J segment 8 bases; nucleotides outside the gene matches: 2. CDR3 sequence: CASSLTSGSDEQFF. CDR3 coding DNA: TGTGCCAGCAGTTTAACTAGCGGGAGCGATGAGCAGTTCTTC.

This clonotype came up once. This rearrangement joins TRBV6-5 to TRBJ2-4; no clear D gene. From germline, CDR1 is MNHEY and CDR2 SVGAGI. The CDR3 runs 14 residues. V lost 7 bases to trimming and J lost 0 bases, with 10 bases between them. In DNA, the CDR3 is TGTGCCAGCACGCCTACAATAGCCAAAAACATTCAGTACTTC. Encoded protein: CASTPTIAKNIQYF.

The chain combines TRBV19 with TRBJ1-1; 8 nucleotides match TRBD1. CDR3 size: 14 residues. Germline lookup yields CDR1 LNHDA and CDR2 SQIVND (reference sequence). V was clipped by 4 bases and J by 2 bases; unmatched bases: 3. The DNA for the CDR3 is TGTGCCAGTAGTAGCGGACAGGGAAACACTGAAGCTTTCTTT. Protein: CASSSGQGNTEAFF.

The genes are TRBV5-6 and TRBJ2-2, with D maybe TRBD1 (5 bases). Trimming took off 2 bases at V and 3 bases at J, with 8 bases between the two ends. This CDR3 comprises 14 residues. The germline V gene encodes CDR1 SGHDT and CDR2 YYEEEE. The CDR3 loop reads CASSFDRYTGELFF. In DNA form, the CDR3 reads TGTGCCAGCAGCTTTGACAGATACACCGGGGAGCTGTTTTTT.

The chain combines TRBV3-1 with TRBJ2-5; TRBD1 aligns across 11 bases. The CDR3 has 15 residues. Germline V CDR1 and CDR2: LGHDT, YNNKEL (reference sequence). V was clipped by 3 bases and J by 4 bases; unmatched bases: 4. Here the CDR3 DNA reads TGTGCCAGCAGCCACGGGACAGGGGGGGGAGAGACCCAGTACTTC. It specifies CASSHGTGGGETQYF.

The chain is built from TRBV6-2 or TRBV6-3 and TRBJ2-1; no clear D gene. CDR1 and CDR2 from the germline V gene are MNHEY and SVGEGT. Trimming cost V 2 bases and J 3 bases, with 5 bases left between them. The CDR3 is made up of 13 amino acids. The CDR3 sequence is CASSYGNYNEQFF. The CDR3 nucleotides are TGTGCCAGCAGTTACGGGAACTACAATGAGCAGTTCTTC.

The genes are TRBV7-6 and TRBJ2-3, with 8 bases identical to TRBD2. Germline values: CDR1 SGHVS, CDR2 FNYEAQ. J gave up 3 bases and V 5 bases, and 10 bases lay outside the gene matches. The CDR3 is made up of 16 amino acids. Here the CDR3 DNA reads TGTGCCAGCAGCCCAGGCGGGGGGATTGGGACAGATACGCAGTATTTT. It is translated as CASSPGGGIGTDTQYF. The complete variable domain, with remaining parts taken from reference TRBV7-6 and TRBJ2-3, reads GAGVSQSPRYKVTKRGQDVALRCDPISGHVSLYWYRQALGQGPEFLTYFNYEAQQDKSGLPNDRFSAERPEGSISTLTIQRTEQRDSAMYRCASSPGGGIGTDTQYFGPGTRLTVL.

This sequence joins TRBV24-1 and TRBJ1-5; D might be TRBD1 (6 bases). CDR3 length: 17 residues. Germline values: CDR1 KGHDR, CDR2 SFDVKD. V was trimmed by 2 bases and J by 2 bases, leaving 15 bases between them. CDR3 nucleotide sequence: TGTGCCACCAGTGATTCCCAGGGGTCATATCGCAATCAGCCCCAGCATTTT. It translates to CATSDSQGSYRNQPQHF.

The chain carries TRBV7-9 and TRBJ2-7, with 7 bases fitting TRBD2. The V segment lost 10 bases and the J segment 0 bases; nucleotides outside the gene matches: 9. The CDR3 loop spans 14 amino acids. Germline loops: CDR1 SEHNR, CDR2 FQNEAQ (reference sequence). The CDR3 bases are TGTGCCACCACTCGGGGGGAAACCTCCTACGAGCAGTACTTC. This translates into CATTRGETSYEQYF.

The chain employs TRBV7-2 and TRBJ2-1; possibly TRBD2 for D (5 bases). The CDR3 is made up of 12 amino acids. Germline values: CDR1 SGHTA, CDR2 FQGNSA. V lost 6 bases and J lost 12, with 15 bases in between. CDR3 protein: CASRPDSPGQFF. The CDR3 bases are TGTGCCAGCAGGCCGGACTCCCCAGGGCAGTTCTTC.

The rearrangement joins TRBV10-3 to TRBJ2-7, with TRBD2 matching 13 bases. This CDR3 is 13 amino acids long. Germline V gene data show CDR1 as ENHRY and CDR2 as SYGVKD. The V and J ends lost 8 bases and 2 bases, in that order; junction bases with no gene match: 0. The CDR3 DNA follows: TGTGCCATCGGACTAGCGGGGGCCTACGAGCAGTACTTC. As protein: CAIGLAGAYEQYF.

J is TRBJ2-3 and V is TRBV13; TRBD2 aligns across 16 bases. The CDR3 is 18 amino acids. J gave up 4 bases and V 4 bases, and 8 bases lay outside the gene matches. Germline CDR1 PRHDT, CDR2 FYEKMQ (reference sequence). CDR3 sequence: CASSSGTSGRALSDTQYF. The CDR3 DNA sequence: TGTGCCAGCAGCTCCGGGACTAGCGGGAGGGCATTATCAGATACGCAGTATTTT.

This clonotype came up once. The chain employs TRBV5-4 and TRBJ2-3, with TRBD1 as a possible D gene (6 bases). V was shortened by 5 bases and J by 3 bases, with 19 bases between the two germline ends. Per germline, CDR1 SGHNT and CDR2 YYREEE (reference sequence). The CDR3 is made up of 16 amino acids. DNA of the CDR3: TGTGCCAGCAGGGTTGGGTTCAGGGGATTGACAGATACGCAGTATTTT. This encodes CASRVGFRGLTDTQYF.

The chain uses TRBV29-1 and TRBJ1-2, with 8 bases aligning to TRBD1. V gave up 4 bases and J gave up 4 bases; unmatched junction bases: 2. Germline V gives CDR1 SQVTM, CDR2 ANQGSEA. The CDR3 runs to 12 residues. This chain's CDR3 is CSVGDRGYGYTF. DNA of the CDR3: TGCAGCGTTGGTGACAGGGGCTATGGCTACACCTTC.

This sequence joins TRBV15 and TRBJ2-7, with D possibly being TRBD1 (5 bases). The ends were cut back, 3 bases at V and 4 bases at J, with 16 bases in the middle. The CDR3 runs 15 residues. Per the germline V gene, CDR1 is LNHNV and CDR2 is YYDKDF (reference sequence). CDR3 sequence (DNA): TGTGCCACCAGCAGGATTCCGAGTGGGGCTTACGAGCAGTACTTC. Its protein product is CATSRIPSGAYEQYF.

This sequence joins TRBV20-1 and TRBJ2-5, with 7 bases identical to TRBD1. The germline V gene encodes CDR1 DFQATT and CDR2 SNEGSKA (reference sequence). The CDR3 consists of 13 residues. Unmatched junction bases numbered 8, after V lost 5 bases and J lost 5 bases. The CDR3 reads CSARIGQDETQYF. The CDR3, as DNA: TGCAGTGCTCGGATAGGACAGGATGAGACCCAGTACTTC.

The chain joins TRBV5-6 to TRBJ2-1, with a tentative D call TRBD1 (6 bases). CDR1 is SGHDT, CDR2 YYEEEE, per germline. V shed 4 bases and J shed 3 bases, with 11 bases lying between them. This CDR3 has 14 residues. The CDR3 sequence: CASSPMDSYNEQFF. CDR3 nucleotides: TGTGCCAGCAGCCCGATGGACAGCTACAATGAGCAGTTCTTC.

The chain has TRBV19 and TRBJ2-1; TRBD2 agrees at 13 bases. The CDR3 length is 14 residues. Germline assignment: CDR1 LNHDA and CDR2 SQIVND (reference sequence). Trimming cost V 6 bases and J 5 bases; bases outside gene matches: 1. As DNA, the CDR3 is TGTGCCAGTAGGGGGACTAGCGGGAACAATGAGCAGTTCTTC. Amino acids: CASRGTSGNNEQFF.

The chain recombines TRBV7-2 with TRBJ2-2; D gene ambiguous. Trimming shortened V by 8 bases and J by 5 bases, and 15 bases separated the two germline ends. The CDR3 runs to 14 residues. Looked up from germline, CDR1 is SGHTA and CDR2 is FQGNSA. CDR3 in DNA: TGTGCCAGCGGCGGCGGAGCGAGGACCGGGGAGCTGTTTTTT. Residues: CASGGGARTGELFF. Variable domain in full (rest from reference TRBV7-2 and TRBJ2-2): GAGVSQSPSNKVTEKGKDVELRCDPISGHTALYWYRQSLGQGLEFLIYFQGNSAPDKSGLPSDRFSAERTGGSVSTLTIQRTQQEDSAVYLCASGGGARTGELFFGEGSRLTVL.

This rearrangement joins TRBV5-6 to TRBJ1-5; D possibly corresponds to TRBD1 (6 bases). Trimming removed 4 bases from V and 7 bases from J, with 15 bases in between. CDR1 SGHDT and CDR2 YYEEEE come from the germline V gene. The CDR3 runs 14 residues. DNA of the CDR3: TGTGCCAGCAGCGAGTCGGGGGCCGGACAGCCCCAGCATTTT. Translating it yields CASSESGAGQPQHF. The whole variable domain, filled in from reference TRBV5-6 and TRBJ1-5, reads DAGVTQSPTHLIKTRGQQVTLRCSPKSGHDTVSWYQQALGQGPQFIFQYYEEEERQRGNFPDRFSGHQFPNYSSELNVNALLLGDSALYLCASSESGAGQPQHFGDGTRLSIL.

This chain connects TRBV27 to TRBJ2-5; possible D gene TRBD2, 5 bases. CDR1 MNHEY and CDR2 SMNVEV come from the germline V gene (reference sequence). The CDR3 loop spans 15 amino acids. V lost 5 bases and J lost 2, with 15 bases in between. The CDR3, as DNA: TGTGCCAGCAGTCCAATGGGGAGTGGACAAGAGACCCAGTACTTC. It is translated as CASSPMGSGQETQYF.

This clonotype was seen a handful of times. Here the CDR3 DNA reads TGTGCCAGCAGTTTAGCGGGAGACTACAATGAGCAGTTCTTC. Residues: CASSLAGDYNEQFF. V is TRBV27 and J is TRBJ2-1; the match to TRBD2 covers 7 bases. This CDR3 is 14 amino acids long. Germline loops: CDR1 MNHEY, CDR2 SMNVEV (reference sequence). With 2 bases clipped from V and 3 bases from J, the junction kept 1 base outside the gene matches.

The chain has TRBV6-1 and TRBJ2-2; D call uncertain. Trimming removed 1 base from V and 3 bases from J, with 3 bases in between. CDR3 length: 13 amino acids. Germline values: CDR1 MNHNS, CDR2 SASEGT. DNA of the CDR3: TGTGCCAGCAGTGAAGGGGACACCGGGGAGCTGTTTTTT. Translating it yields CASSEGDTGELFF.